Sequencing of this TCR beta chain was carried out in a study of blood T cell repertoires in COVID-19. The V gene's germline CDR1 is SGHNT and CDR2 YYREEE (reference sequence). The CDR3 has 13 amino acids. Trimming left V 1 base short and J 5 bases short, with 9 bases between. Sequencing used immunoSEQ multiplex PCR; TCRdb keeps in-frame clones, though not all of them. This table holds about 270,000 clones, around 84% found once. The J gene is TRBJ1-2, the V gene TRBV5-4, with D hard to call. This TCR came from a man aged 18 to 29 who had recovered from COVID-19. The sequenced sample consisted of PBMCs or T cells enriched from blood (not recorded which). In nucleotides, the CDR3 is TGTGCCAGCAGCTTGCTCGAGGATTATGGCTACACCTTC. This gives the protein CASSLLEDYGYTF.